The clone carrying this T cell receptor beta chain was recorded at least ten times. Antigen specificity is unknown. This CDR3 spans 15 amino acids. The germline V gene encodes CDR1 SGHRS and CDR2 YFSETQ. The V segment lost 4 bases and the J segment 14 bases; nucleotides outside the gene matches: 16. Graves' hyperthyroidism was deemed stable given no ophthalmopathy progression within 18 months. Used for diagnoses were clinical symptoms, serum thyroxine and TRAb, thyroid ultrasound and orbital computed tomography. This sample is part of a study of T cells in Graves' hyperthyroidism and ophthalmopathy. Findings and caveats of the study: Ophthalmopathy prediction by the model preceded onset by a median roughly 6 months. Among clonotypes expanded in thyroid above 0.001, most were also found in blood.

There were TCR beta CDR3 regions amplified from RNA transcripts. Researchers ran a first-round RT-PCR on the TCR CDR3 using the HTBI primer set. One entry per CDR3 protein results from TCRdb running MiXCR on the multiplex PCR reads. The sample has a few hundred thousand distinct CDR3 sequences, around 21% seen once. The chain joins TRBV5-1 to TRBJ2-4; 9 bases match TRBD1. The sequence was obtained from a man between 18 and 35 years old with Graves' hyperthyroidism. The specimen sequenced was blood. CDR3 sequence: CASSPRTGALTFKYF. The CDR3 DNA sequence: TGCGCCAGCAGCCCACGGACAGGGGCTCTAACATTTAAGTACTTC.